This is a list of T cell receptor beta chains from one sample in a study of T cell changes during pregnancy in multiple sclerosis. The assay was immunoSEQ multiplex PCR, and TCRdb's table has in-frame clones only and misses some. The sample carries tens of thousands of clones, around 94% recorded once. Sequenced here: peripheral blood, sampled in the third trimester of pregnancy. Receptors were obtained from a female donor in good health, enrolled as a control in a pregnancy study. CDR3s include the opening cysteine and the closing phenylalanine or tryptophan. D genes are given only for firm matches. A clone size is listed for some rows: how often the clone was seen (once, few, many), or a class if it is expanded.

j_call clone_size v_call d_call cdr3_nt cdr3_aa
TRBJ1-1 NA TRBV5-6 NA TGTGCCAGCAGCCCACTTGCCGATTTGAACACTGAAGCTTTCTTT CASSPLADLNTEAFF
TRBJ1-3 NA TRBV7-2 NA TGTGCCAGCAGCTTGAAGCTCTCTGGAAACACCATATATTTT CASSLKLSGNTIYF
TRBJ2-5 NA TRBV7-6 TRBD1 TGTGCCAGCAGCCTCTCAGACAGGGCGGGAGAGACCCAGTACTTC CASSLSDRAGETQYF
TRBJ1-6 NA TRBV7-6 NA TGTGCCAGCAGCACAAAAGACAGGCAGAGCTCCTATAATTCACCCCTCCACTTT CASSTKDRQSSYNSPLHF
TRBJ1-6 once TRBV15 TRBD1 TGTGCCACCAGCAGAGATGGGGACAGGGGTTATTCACCCCTCCACTTT CATSRDGDRGYSPLHF
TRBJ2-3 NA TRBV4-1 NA TGCGCCAGCAGCCCTATCCTAGCGCGCTCATCGCAGTATTTT CASSPILARSSQYF
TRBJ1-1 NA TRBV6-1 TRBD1 TGTGCCAGCTGGGACAGGGGTGAAGTGAACACTGAAGCTTTCTTT CASWDRGEVNTEAFF
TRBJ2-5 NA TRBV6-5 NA TGTGCCAGCAGGATAAGTCCGACAGGTCAAGAGACCCAGTACTTC CASRISPTGQETQYF
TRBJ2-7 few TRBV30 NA TGTGCCTCCCCCTTTGGACCCCCGGGAGAATACGAGCAGTACTTC CASPFGPPGEYEQYF
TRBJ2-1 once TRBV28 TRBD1 TGTGCCCTGGGGACAGGGGTCAATGAGCAGTTCTTC CALGTGVNEQFF